This TCR beta chain was recorded in a study of cytomegalovirus exposure and HLA in healthy donors. Looking at the study overall: Of all 400 or so donors who were genotyped, roughly 81% belonged to the Caucasian-associated ancestry cluster.

Donors showed nominal health when sampled, although they likely had unrecorded immune exposures. Trimming pared 1 base from V and 0 bases from J, leaving 13 bases between. Per germline, CDR1 LNHNV and CDR2 YYDKDF (reference sequence). This CDR3 contains 17 residues. The PCR used 60 Vbeta and 13 Jbeta primers. Produced via immunoSEQ multiplex PCR; TCRdb's table is partial and in-frame only. The sample contains 150,000 to 200,000 clones, 78% of which appear only once. The rearrangement joins TRBV15 to TRBJ2-1; D perhaps matches TRBD2 (5 bases). This TCR derives from a woman aged 45 to 65 in good health and CMV-seropositive. The specimen sequenced was PBMCs. The CDR3: CATSRGPGKSSYNEQFF. The CDR3 bases are TGTGCCACCAGCAGAGGCCCGGGAAAAAGCTCCTACAATGAGCAGTTCTTC.